This record concerns one T cell receptor (beta chain) sequence. Its antigen is currently unknown. These data are taken from a study of T cell responses to AZD1222 COVID-19 vaccine. Study-level points and caveats: Two AZD1222 doses significantly raised spike-specific TCR breadth and depth over controls. Without day 14 samples, only post-peak T cell repertoires were studied.

Second-dose recipients at about 4 or about 12 weeks were treated as one pooled group. V was trimmed by 5 bases and J by 0 bases, leaving 8 bases between them. In germline, CDR1 is SEHNR, CDR2 FQNEAQ (reference sequence). This CDR3 is built from 14 residues. Produced via immunoSEQ multiplex PCR; TCRdb's table is partial and in-frame only. The sample lists more than 120,000 clones; roughly 90% were seen once. V usage is TRBV7-9 and J usage is TRBJ1-3; D remains ambiguous. Sequenced here: peripheral blood, sampled 28 days after the second AZD1222 dose. This TCR was sampled from an adult who received the AZD1222 COVID-19 vaccine. The CDR3 sequence: CASSQRGSGNTIYF. The CDR3 bases are TGTGCCAGCAGCCAGCGGGGCTCTGGAAACACCATATATTTT.